What follows describes a single T cell receptor (beta chain). The data stem from a study of blood T cell repertoires in COVID-19. Whole-study context: Specimens from acute and convalescent COVID-19 originated in the United States, Italy and Spain. T cells, B-cell-depleted T cells, or PBMCs supplied cDNA or gDNA.

Per germline, CDR1 SGHRS and CDR2 YFSETQ. This CDR3 spans 16 amino acids. V was trimmed by 2 bases and J by 2 bases, leaving 16 bases between them. Original processing methods: Scientists estimated how many nucleated cells there were by amplifying reference gene primers. Assay used: immunoSEQ multiplex PCR; TCRdb lists only in-frame clones, some missing. That table is the source of V, J and clone size, and D and trimming were worked out from the DNA. Of 250,000 or so clones in the sample, about 90% were seen once. The sequencing input was peripheral blood. The TCR was taken from a woman in her 40s who had recovered from COVID-19. The chain has TRBV5-1 and TRBJ2-5, with D perhaps TRBD1 (5 bases). CDR3 sequence reads: CASSFQGLDSQETQYF. CDR3 bases: TGCGCCAGCAGCTTCCAGGGCCTCGACAGTCAAGAGACCCAGTACTTC. Filled out from reference TRBV5-1 and TRBJ2-5, the complete variable domain reads KAGVTQTPRYLIKTRGQQVTLSCSPISGHRSVSWYQQTPGQGLQFLFEYFSETQRNKGNFPGRFSGRQFSNSRSEMNVSTLELGDSALYLCASSFQGLDSQETQYFGPGTRLLVL.